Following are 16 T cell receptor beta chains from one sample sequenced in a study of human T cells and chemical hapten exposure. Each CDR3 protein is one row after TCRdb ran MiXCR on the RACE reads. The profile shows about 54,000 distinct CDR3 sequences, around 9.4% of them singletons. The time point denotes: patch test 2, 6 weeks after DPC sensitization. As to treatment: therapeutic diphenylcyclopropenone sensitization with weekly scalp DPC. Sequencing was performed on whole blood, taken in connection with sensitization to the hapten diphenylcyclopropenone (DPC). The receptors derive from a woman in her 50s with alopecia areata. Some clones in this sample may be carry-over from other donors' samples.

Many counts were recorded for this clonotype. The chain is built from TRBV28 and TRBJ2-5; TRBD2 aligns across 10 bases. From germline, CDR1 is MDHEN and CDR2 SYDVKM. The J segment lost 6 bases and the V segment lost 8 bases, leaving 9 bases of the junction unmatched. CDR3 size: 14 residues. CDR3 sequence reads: CASFEAGGGKTQYF. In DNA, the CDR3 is TGTGCCAGCTTCGAAGCGGGGGGGGGAAAGACCCAGTACTTC.

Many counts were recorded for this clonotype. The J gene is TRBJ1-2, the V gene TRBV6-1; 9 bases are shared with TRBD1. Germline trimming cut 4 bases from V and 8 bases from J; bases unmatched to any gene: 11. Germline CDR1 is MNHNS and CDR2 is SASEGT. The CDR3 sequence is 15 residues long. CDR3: CASSVRRDRAGGYTF. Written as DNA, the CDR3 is TGTGCCAGCAGTGTACGCCGGGACAGGGCCGGGGGCTACACCTTC.

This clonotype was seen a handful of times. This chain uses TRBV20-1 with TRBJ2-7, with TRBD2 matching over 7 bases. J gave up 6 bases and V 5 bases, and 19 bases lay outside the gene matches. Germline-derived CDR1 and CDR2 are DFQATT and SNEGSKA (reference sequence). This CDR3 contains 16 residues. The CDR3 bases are TGCAGTGCTCCGAGCCCCGACAGCCCGGGGGGAGTCGAGCAGTACTTC. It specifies CSAPSPDSPGGVEQYF.

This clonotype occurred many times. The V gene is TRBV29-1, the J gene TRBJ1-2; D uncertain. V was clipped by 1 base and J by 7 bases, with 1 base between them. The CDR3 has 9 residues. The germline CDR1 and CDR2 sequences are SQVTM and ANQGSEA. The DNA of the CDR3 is TGCAGCGTTGAAGGTGGCTACACCTTC. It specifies CSVEGGYTF.

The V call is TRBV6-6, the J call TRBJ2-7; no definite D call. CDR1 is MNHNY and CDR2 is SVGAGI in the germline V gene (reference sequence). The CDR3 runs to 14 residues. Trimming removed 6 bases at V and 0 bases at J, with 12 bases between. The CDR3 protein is CASRWTQSSYEQYF. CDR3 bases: TGTGCCAGCAGATGGACCCAGAGCTCCTACGAGCAGTACTTC.

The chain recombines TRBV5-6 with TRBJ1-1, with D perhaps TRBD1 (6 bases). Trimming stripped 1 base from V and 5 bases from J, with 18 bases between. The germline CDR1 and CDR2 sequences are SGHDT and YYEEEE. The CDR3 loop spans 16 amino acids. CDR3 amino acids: CASSLNGGPRGTEAFF. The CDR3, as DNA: TGTGCCAGCAGCTTGAATGGGGGCCCGAGGGGTACTGAAGCTTTCTTT.

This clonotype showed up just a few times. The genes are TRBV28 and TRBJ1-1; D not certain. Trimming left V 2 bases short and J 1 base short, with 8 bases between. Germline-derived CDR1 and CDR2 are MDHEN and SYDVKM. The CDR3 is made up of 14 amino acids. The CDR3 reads CASSLTGWNTEAFF. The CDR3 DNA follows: TGTGCCAGCAGTTTAACGGGGTGGAACACTGAAGCTTTCTTT.

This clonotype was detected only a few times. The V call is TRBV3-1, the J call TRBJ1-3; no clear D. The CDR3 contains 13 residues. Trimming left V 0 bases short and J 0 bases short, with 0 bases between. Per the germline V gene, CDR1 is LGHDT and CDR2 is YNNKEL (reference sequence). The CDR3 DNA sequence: TGTGCCAGCAGCCAAGACTCTGGAAACACCATATATTTT. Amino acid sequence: CASSQDSGNTIYF.

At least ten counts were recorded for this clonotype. DNA for the CDR3: TGTGCCAGCAGCGTAGGCACTAGCGAGGCATTTTTGGAGACCCAGTACTTC. It encodes CASSVGTSEAFLETQYF. The chain employs TRBV9 and TRBJ2-5; 7 nucleotides agree with TRBD2. V lost 0 bases, J lost 5 bases, and 13 bases stayed unmatched. Germline V gene lookup returns CDR1 SGDLS and CDR2 YYNGEE. The CDR3 totals 17 residues.

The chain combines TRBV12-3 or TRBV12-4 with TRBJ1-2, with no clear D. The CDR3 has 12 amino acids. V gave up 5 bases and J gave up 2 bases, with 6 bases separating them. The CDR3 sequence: CASSPLNYGYTF. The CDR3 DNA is TGTGCCAGCAGTCCACTAAACTATGGCTACACCTTC.

CDR3: CASSPSGSPYEQYF. CDR3 nucleotides: TGTGCCAGCAGCCCTAGCGGGAGTCCCTACGAGCAGTACTTC. The gene calls are TRBV12-3 or TRBV12-4 and TRBJ2-7; 10 bases agree with TRBD2. CDR3 length: 14 amino acids. Trimming cost V 6 bases and J 2 bases; bases outside gene matches: 4.

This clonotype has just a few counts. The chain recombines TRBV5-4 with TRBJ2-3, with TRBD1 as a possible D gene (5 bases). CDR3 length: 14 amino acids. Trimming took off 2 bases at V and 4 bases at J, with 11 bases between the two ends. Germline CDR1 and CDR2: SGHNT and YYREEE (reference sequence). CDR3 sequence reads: CASSFFAGSDTQYF. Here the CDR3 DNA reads TGTGCCAGCAGCTTCTTCGCAGGGTCAGATACGCAGTATTTT.

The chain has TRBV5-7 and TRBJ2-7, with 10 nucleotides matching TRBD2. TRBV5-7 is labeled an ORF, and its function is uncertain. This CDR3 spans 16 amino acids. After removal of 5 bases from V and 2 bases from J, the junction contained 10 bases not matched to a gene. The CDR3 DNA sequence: TGTGCCAGCAGATCCCCGGGACTAGCGTTCCCCTACGAGCAGTACTTC. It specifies CASRSPGLAFPYEQYF.

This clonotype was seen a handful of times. Here the CDR3 reads CASSFFRSGANVLTF. The CDR3 DNA reads as TGTGCCAGCAGTTTCTTTCGCTCTGGGGCCAACGTCCTGACTTTC. J is TRBJ2-6 and V is TRBV6-5; D gene unclear. CDR1 and CDR2 (germline): MNHEY, SVGAGI. Trimming shortened V by 4 bases and J by 0 bases, and 7 bases separated the two germline ends. The CDR3 consists of 15 residues.

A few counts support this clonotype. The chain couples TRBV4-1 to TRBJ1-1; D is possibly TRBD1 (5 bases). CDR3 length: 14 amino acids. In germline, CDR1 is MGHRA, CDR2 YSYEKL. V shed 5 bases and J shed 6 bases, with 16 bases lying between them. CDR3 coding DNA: TGCGCCAGCAGCGGGGCCAGGGATCAAGCTGAAGCTTTCTTT. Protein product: CASSGARDQAEAFF.

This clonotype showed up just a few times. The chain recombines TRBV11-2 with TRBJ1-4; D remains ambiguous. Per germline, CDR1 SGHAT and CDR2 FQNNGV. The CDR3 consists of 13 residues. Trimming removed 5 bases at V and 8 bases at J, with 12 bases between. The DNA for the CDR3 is TGTGCCAGCAGCCAATCAACTGGGGAAAAACTGTTTTTT. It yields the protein CASSQSTGEKLFF.